This T cell receptor beta chain was sequenced in a study of T cells in Graves' hyperthyroidism and ophthalmopathy. Recently diagnosed hyperthyroidism of less than 2 months' duration affected patients aged 18 to 65. The study left out patients who had uncontrolled infection, other autoimmune disease, pregnancy or lactation. Authors of the study amplified TCR beta CDR3 regions from RNA transcripts. In the first-round RT-PCR of the TCR CDR3, the HTBI primer set was used. Via MiXCR, TCRdb re-called the multiplex PCR reads, giving one row per CDR3 protein. The sample shows some 560,000 distinct CDR3 sequences, 14% of them seen only once. The germline gives CDR1 SNHLY, CDR2 FYNNEI. The CDR3 totals 13 residues. The V gene lost 4 bases and the J gene lost 3 bases, with 9 bases spanning the gap. This clonotype occurred many times.

The sequence was collected from a woman aged 35 to 49 with Graves' hyperthyroidism. Source material: blood. V is TRBV2 and J is TRBJ1-1; possibly TRBD1 for D (6 bases). CDR3 DNA: TGTGCCAGCAGTGCAGGGGTGGACACTGAAGCTTTCTTT. Protein: CASSAGVDTEAFF.